The rows below give T cell receptor beta chains drawn from one sample of a study of naive and memory T cell subsets. TCRdb called the UMI-ligation and nested PCR reads again in MiXCR, with one record for every CDR3 protein. Of over 100,000 distinct CDR3 sequences detected, around a third appear once; the ten largest clones hold 0.9%. Sample: central memory CD4+ T cells from blood. The receptors were sampled from a human donor in good health. CDR3s include the opening cysteine and the closing phenylalanine or tryptophan. Fields, in order: CDR3 DNA, CDR3 protein, J gene, D gene, clone size, V gene. D genes are given only for firm matches. The size entry is marked missing in some rows and otherwise reads once, few, many or a size class.

TGTGCCAGCTCGCTCAAACAGGGCGCTAATGAAAAACTGTTTTTT,CASSLKQGANEKLFF,TRBJ1-4,NA,few,TRBV18
TGTGCCAGCAGCACAGGGTATAGGGAGCAGTACTTC,CASSTGYREQYF,TRBJ2-7,NA,once,TRBV5-6
TGTGCCAGCAGCTTAGCGGGACAGGGACAAGAGACCCAGTACTTC,CASSLAGQGQETQYF,TRBJ2-5,TRBD1,NA,TRBV7-2
TGTGCCAGCAGGAGTGGCGGGAGGGCTCGGGAGACCCAGTACTTC,CASRSGGRARETQYF,TRBJ2-5,TRBD2,NA,TRBV5-5
TGTGCCAGCAGCTTAACGACAGGGCCAACCTCTGGGGCCAACGTCCTGACTTTC,CASSLTTGPTSGANVLTF,TRBJ2-6,TRBD1,NA,TRBV11-2
TGTGCCAGCAGTACTAGCGGAGCCTACAATGAGCAGTTCTTC,CASSTSGAYNEQFF,TRBJ2-1,TRBD2,NA,TRBV28
TGTGCCAGCAGTTTAAACCAATATAGCAATCAGCCCCAGCATTTT,CASSLNQYSNQPQHF,TRBJ1-5,NA,NA,TRBV28
TGTGCCAGCAGTCCGACCCGACAGGGGGCTGGGGCCAACGTCCTGACTTTC,CASSPTRQGAGANVLTF,TRBJ2-6,TRBD1,few,TRBV25-1
TGTGCCAGCAGTTTAGTGACAGGGGGGATGGAGACCCAGTACTTC,CASSLVTGGMETQYF,TRBJ2-5,TRBD1,many,TRBV12-3/TRBV12-4
TGCGCCAGCAGCGGAGGTACAACCTATCCCAACACCGGGGAGCTGTTTTTT,CASSGGTTYPNTGELFF,TRBJ2-2,NA,NA,TRBV5-1
TGTGCCAGCAGTTATTCGGGACAGGGGGCTTACGAGCAGTACTTC,CASSYSGQGAYEQYF,TRBJ2-7,TRBD1,NA,TRBV6-6
TGCAGTGCTAGCGACCATCCCGCCGGGGAGCTGTTTTTT,CSASDHPAGELFF,TRBJ2-2,NA,NA,TRBV20-1
TGTGCCAGCTCTACACGGGATGGGGGTGAAAAACTGTTTTTT,CASSTRDGGEKLFF,TRBJ1-4,NA,NA,TRBV6-5
TGTGCCAGCAGACGGACAGGGGATTCACCCCTCCACTTT,CASRRTGDSPLHF,TRBJ1-6,TRBD1,NA,TRBV7-6
TGCAGCGCTGGGGTGGTAGATACGCAGTATTTT,CSAGVVDTQYF,TRBJ2-3,NA,NA,TRBV29-1
TGCAGTGCTCCTAAACCACCGAACACTGAAGCTTTCTTT,CSAPKPPNTEAFF,TRBJ1-1,NA,NA,TRBV20-1
TGTGCCAGCAGCCCAAATGGGGTGAACACCGGGGAGCTGTTTTTT,CASSPNGVNTGELFF,TRBJ2-2,NA,NA,TRBV7-2
TGTGCCAGCAGTTTTAGCGGCAGCACCTACGAGCAGTACTTC,CASSFSGSTYEQYF,TRBJ2-7,NA,NA,TRBV27
TGTGCCAGCAGCGTATACGGGACTAGCACAGATACGCAGTATTTT,CASSVYGTSTDTQYF,TRBJ2-3,NA,NA,TRBV9
TGTGCCAGCAGCCAAGACAGACTACAGTTCTTC,CASSQDRLQFF,TRBJ2-1,NA,many,TRBV14
TGTGCCAGCTCACCAGGTCAGGGGGATCGGAATCAGCCCCAGCATTTT,CASSPGQGDRNQPQHF,TRBJ1-5,TRBD1,NA,TRBV18
TGTGCCATCACTCTACTAGCTATGGATGAGCAGTTCTTC,CAITLLAMDEQFF,TRBJ2-1,NA,NA,TRBV10-3
TGCAGTGCTAGCGGGGGCCGGGTAGCCTACGAGCAGTACTTC,CSASGGRVAYEQYF,TRBJ2-7,NA,NA,TRBV20-1
TGCAGCGTTGTGACTACCCCGCTGTTTCGGACCGGGGAGCTGTTTTTT,CSVVTTPLFRTGELFF,TRBJ2-2,NA,NA,TRBV29-1
TGTGCCAGCAGCCCGACTAGCGGGGGATTC,CASSPTSGGF,TRBJ2-7,TRBD2,NA,TRBV7-9
TGTGCCTGTTCGTACGGGGGAGGGAACACCGGGGAGCTGTTTTTT,CACSYGGGNTGELFF,TRBJ2-2,NA,NA,TRBV30
TGTGCCAGCAGCCTCCTTTCAGGGGGACAGGGGGCAAGTAGGTCCTACGAGCAGTACTTC,CASSLLSGGQGASRSYEQYF,TRBJ2-7,TRBD1,few,TRBV11-2
TGCAGTGCTAGTCCGGCACACGGTGGCGGGCAGTACTTC,CSASPAHGGGQYF,TRBJ2-7,NA,NA,TRBV20-1
TGCGCCAGCACCCTTGGAGAGACCCAGTACTTC,CASTLGETQYF,TRBJ2-5,NA,few,TRBV5-1
TGTGCCAGCAGCTCCATAGCGGGAGTAAGGTACGAGCAGTACTTC,CASSSIAGVRYEQYF,TRBJ2-7,TRBD2,NA,TRBV5-6
TGCAGTGTCAAGTCACTGAGCGGGTCCTACAATGAGCAGTTCTTC,CSVKSLSGSYNEQFF,TRBJ2-1,NA,NA,TRBV20-1
TGTGCCAGCAGGTTAGCGGGAGGGTTAAGCTATGAGCAGTTCTTC,CASRLAGGLSYEQFF,TRBJ2-1,TRBD2,few,TRBV5-5
TGCAGCGTTGAAGCAGGCGTATACGAGCAGTACTTC,CSVEAGVYEQYF,TRBJ2-7,NA,few,TRBV29-1
TGTGCCAGCAGCCGATTAGGTGAGGGGAAGTTCAACGAGCAGTACTTC,CASSRLGEGKFNEQYF,TRBJ2-7,NA,NA,TRBV14